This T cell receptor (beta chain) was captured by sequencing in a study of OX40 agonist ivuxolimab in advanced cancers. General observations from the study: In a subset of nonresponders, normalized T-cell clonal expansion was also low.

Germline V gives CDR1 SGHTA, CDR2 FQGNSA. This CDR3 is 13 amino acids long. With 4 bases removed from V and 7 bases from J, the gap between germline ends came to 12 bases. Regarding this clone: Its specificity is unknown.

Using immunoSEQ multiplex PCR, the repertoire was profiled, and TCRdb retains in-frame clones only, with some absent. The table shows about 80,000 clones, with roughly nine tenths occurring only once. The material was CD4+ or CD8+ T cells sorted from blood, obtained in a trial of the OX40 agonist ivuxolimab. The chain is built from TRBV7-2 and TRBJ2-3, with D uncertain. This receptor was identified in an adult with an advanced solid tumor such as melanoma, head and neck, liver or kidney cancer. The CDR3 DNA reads TGTGCCAGCAGCTCTGAACCCGGTAATACGCAGTATTTT. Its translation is CASSSEPGNTQYF.